These 17 T cell receptor beta chains came from one sample sequenced in a study of blood T cell repertoires in COVID-19. Libraries were prepared by immunoSEQ multiplex PCR; TCRdb keeps only in-frame clonotypes and omits some of them. The table lists some 300,000 clones, approximately 90% of them singletons. The source material was peripheral blood. These receptors were collected from a woman aged 25 to 39 who had recovered from COVID-19.

The chain combines TRBV4-3 with TRBJ2-2; D not certain. The V end lost 3 bases, the J end lost 4 bases, and 15 bases lay between the germline ends. Germline-derived CDR1 and CDR2 are LGHNA and YSLEER. The length of the CDR3 is 16 residues. DNA of the CDR3: TGCGCCAGCAGCCAGGAGAGGCGACGTGCCACCGGGGAGCTGTTTTTT. It yields the protein CASSQERRRATGELFF.

The J gene is TRBJ1-5, the V gene TRBV11-3, with D possibly matching TRBD1 (5 bases). V gave up 5 bases and J gave up 0 bases, with 20 bases separating them. The CDR3 is 18 residues long. Per the germline V gene, CDR1 is SGHNT and CDR2 is YENEEA. The CDR3 coding sequence is TGTGCCAGCAGCAAAGAGGGGCGGGGGACTTATAGCAATCAGCCCCAGCATTTT. Residues: CASSKEGRGTYSNQPQHF.

The table lists this clone with a few counts. This chain joins TRBV4-1 and TRBJ2-1, with 9 positions matching TRBD2. V dropped 7 bases and J dropped 7; count of bases not matched to a gene: 8. Germline V lookup: CDR1 MGHRA, CDR2 YSYEKL. The CDR3 runs 14 residues. The CDR3 spells CASKLSGGSNEQFF. The CDR3 DNA follows: TGCGCCAGCAAGCTTAGCGGGGGTTCTAATGAGCAGTTCTTC.

The chain employs TRBV3-1 (or the pseudogene TRBV3-2) and TRBJ1-1; TRBD1 is a possible D gene (6 bases). The V end was cut by 0 bases, the J end by 8 bases, with 16 bases between. This CDR3 contains 15 residues. Germline assignment: CDR1 LGHDT and CDR2 YNNKEL (reference sequence). Here the CDR3 DNA reads TGTGCCAGCAGCCAAGAAGGCCCCGGGACACCCGAAGCTTTCTTT. Its translation: CASSQEGPGTPEAFF.

The rearrangement uses TRBV4-1 and TRBJ1-4; 10 bases line up with TRBD1. From germline, CDR1 is MGHRA and CDR2 YSYEKL. J was trimmed by 0 bases and V by 4 bases; bases with no gene match: 5. The CDR3 is 17 residues long. CDR3 nucleotide sequence: TGCGCCAGCAGCCGAGACAGGGGGCGGTCAACTAATGAAAAACTGTTTTTT. This encodes CASSRDRGRSTNEKLFF.

CDR3 in DNA: TGTGCCATCACCGAAGGACAGGGGGCTTACGAGCAGTACTTC. Translating gives CAITEGQGAYEQYF. The rearrangement uses TRBV10-3 and TRBJ2-7; 11 bases agree with TRBD1. Germline trimming cut 7 bases from V and 4 bases from J; bases unmatched to any gene: 6. CDR3 size: 14 residues. Germline-derived CDR1 and CDR2 are ENHRY and SYGVKD.

The chain uses TRBV4-2 and TRBJ2-3; 12 bases are shared with TRBD2. Germline V gene lookup returns CDR1 LGHNA and CDR2 YNFKEQ. With V trimmed by 4 bases and J by 5 bases, 7 bases remained unmatched. This CDR3 spans 16 amino acids. The CDR3 protein is CASSRRLAGGEDTQYF. CDR3 nucleotide sequence: TGTGCCAGCAGCCGCCGCCTAGCGGGGGGGGAAGATACGCAGTATTTT.

This clone was seen just once. This chain links TRBV7-7 with TRBJ2-1, with D maybe TRBD1 (7 bases). V lost 5 bases and J lost 0, with 11 bases in between. The germline gives CDR1 SSHAT, CDR2 FNYEAQ (reference sequence). The CDR3 has 15 amino acids. The CDR3 region has the DNA TGTGCCAGCAGCCGTCAGGGGGGCTCCTACAATGAGCAGTTCTTC. This sequence encodes CASSRQGGSYNEQFF.

This chain uses TRBV7-9 with TRBJ2-3; TRBD1 matches at 9 bases. V dropped 1 base and J dropped 3; count of bases not matched to a gene: 8. Germline V gene data show CDR1 as SEHNR and CDR2 as FQNEAQ (reference sequence). CDR3 length equals 17 residues. The DNA of the CDR3 is TGTGCCAGCAGCTTAGGGTGGGACAGGGAGTCTACAGATACGCAGTATTTT. This gives the protein CASSLGWDRESTDTQYF.

The chain combines TRBV4-1 with TRBJ2-6; 9 bases are a match to TRBD1. Germline CDR1 is MGHRA and CDR2 is YSYEKL. J gave up 1 base and V 4 bases, and 5 bases lay outside the gene matches. CDR3 size: 17 residues. CDR3 in amino acids: CASSLDRGFSGANVLTF. The CDR3 DNA sequence: TGCGCCAGCAGCCTGGACAGGGGATTTTCTGGGGCCAACGTCCTGACTTTC.

This chain links TRBV6-5 with TRBJ1-1, with D possibly TRBD1 on 5 matching bases. CDR1 is MNHEY and CDR2 is SVGAGI in the germline V gene. V was clipped by 2 bases and J by 1 base, with 11 bases between them. This CDR3 contains 15 residues. The CDR3 DNA sequence: TGTGCCAGCAGTTACGGGGGGGGTAGGAACACTGAAGCTTTCTTT. Translation: CASSYGGGRNTEAFF.

V usage is TRBV27 and J usage is TRBJ1-1; weak D call: TRBD1 (6 bases). V was shortened by 5 bases and J by 1 base, with 8 bases between the two germline ends. This CDR3 spans 13 amino acids. The V gene's germline CDR1 is MNHEY and CDR2 SMNVEV (reference sequence). CDR3 sequence (DNA): TGTGCCAGCAGTCGGGACAAGAACACTGAAGCTTTCTTT. It specifies CASSRDKNTEAFF.

This chain connects TRBV5-5 to TRBJ2-1; D not certain. Germline-derived CDR1 and CDR2 are SGHKS and YYEKEE (reference sequence). The CDR3 is 16 amino acids. Trimming left V 0 bases short and J 0 bases short, with 10 bases between. The CDR3 DNA reads TGTGCCAGCAGCTTGGAGCCTTCGAGCTCCTACAATGAGCAGTTCTTC. Residues: CASSLEPSSSYNEQFF.

V and J are TRBV29-1 and TRBJ1-1; TRBD1 aligns across 9 bases. Germline CDR1 reads SQVTM; CDR2 reads ANQGSEA. V shed 6 bases, J shed 8 bases, and the junction held 10 bases outside the gene matches. CDR3 length equals 13 residues. CDR3 loop: CSVQPGQGLEAFF. Written as DNA, the CDR3 is TGCAGCGTCCAACCGGGACAGGGCTTAGAAGCTTTCTTT.

CDR3 residues: CATSVGGTSETQYF. The CDR3, as DNA: TGTGCCACCAGTGTGGGGGGGACGTCGGAGACCCAGTACTTC. The chain recombines TRBV24-1 with TRBJ2-5; 7 positions match TRBD2. The germline V gene encodes CDR1 KGHDR and CDR2 SFDVKD. This CDR3 is built from 14 residues. J lost 5 bases, V lost 5 bases, and 7 bases had no gene match.

The chain uses TRBV6-5 and TRBJ1-4; 8 positions match TRBD1. Losses at the gene ends were 4 bases for V and 3 bases for J; bases not matched to a gene: 7. CDR1 and CDR2 (germline): MNHEY, SVGAGI. The CDR3 length is 16 residues. This CDR3 is CASSWLRGLANEKLFF. The CDR3 DNA reads as TGTGCCAGCAGTTGGCTCAGGGGGCTGGCTAATGAAAAACTGTTTTTT.

The J gene is TRBJ1-3, the V gene TRBV4-1; 8 nucleotides match TRBD1. After removal of 4 bases from V and 8 bases from J, the junction contained 10 bases not matched to a gene. From germline, CDR1 is MGHRA and CDR2 YSYEKL. This CDR3 has 15 residues. CDR3 nucleotides: TGCGCCAGCAGCCCTGGACAGGGAAGGTTGGACACCATATATTTT. Protein: CASSPGQGRLDTIYF.